These 2 T cell receptor beta chains share one sample of origin, sequenced in a study of T cell responses to AZD1222 COVID-19 vaccine. The method was immunoSEQ multiplex PCR; TCRdb's version includes in-frame clones alone and lacks a portion of them. The sample records some 150,000 clones, roughly 89% being singletons. Sequenced here: peripheral blood, sampled 28 days after the second AZD1222 dose. The receptors were gathered from an adult who received the AZD1222 COVID-19 vaccine.

V gene TRBV7-8 combines with J gene TRBJ1-1, with D uncertain. CDR1 SGHVS and CDR2 FQNEAQ come from the germline V gene. This CDR3 is 14 amino acids long. V was clipped by 4 bases and J by 10 bases, with 19 bases between them. The CDR3 region is CASSSPLTARGAFF. As DNA, the CDR3 is TGTGCCAGCAGCTCTCCCCTAACGGCCCGAGGAGCTTTCTTT.

The chain uses TRBV11-2 and TRBJ1-2; a possible D gene is TRBD1 (6 bases). Trimming cost V 1 base and J 7 bases, with 13 bases left between them. Germline CDR1 and CDR2: SGHAT and FQNNGV. The CDR3 spans 14 residues. The CDR3 region has the DNA TGTGCCAGCAGCTTAGGGCATAAAGGGGGTGGCTACACCTTC. It translates to CASSLGHKGGGYTF.